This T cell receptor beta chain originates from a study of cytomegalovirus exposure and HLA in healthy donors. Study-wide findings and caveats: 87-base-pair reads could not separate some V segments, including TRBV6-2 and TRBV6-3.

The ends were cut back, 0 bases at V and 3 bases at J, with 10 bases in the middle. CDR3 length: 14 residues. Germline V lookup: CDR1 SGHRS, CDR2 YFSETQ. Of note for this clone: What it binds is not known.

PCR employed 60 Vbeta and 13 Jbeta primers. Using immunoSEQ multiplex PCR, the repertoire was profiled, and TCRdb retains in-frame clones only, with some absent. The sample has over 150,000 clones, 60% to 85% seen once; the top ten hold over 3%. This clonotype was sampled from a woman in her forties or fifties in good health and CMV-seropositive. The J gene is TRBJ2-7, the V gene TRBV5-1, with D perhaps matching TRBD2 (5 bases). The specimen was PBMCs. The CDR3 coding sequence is TGCGCCAGCAGCTTGGATACTAGACTCTACGAGCAGTACTTC. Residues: CASSLDTRLYEQYF.